These 29 T cell receptor beta chains were all obtained from the same sample, sequenced in a study of PD-L1 blockade in urothelial cancer. Regarding time point: peripheral blood 6 weeks after treatment start. The protocol was immunoSEQ multiplex PCR, while the TCRdb copy is restricted to in-frame clones and leaves out a portion. The repertoire has roughly 120,000 clones, roughly 91% of them found once; the top ten carry about 1.8%. Source: PBMCs, taken around atezolizumab (anti-PD-L1) treatment. All receptors derive from a man aged 60 to 69 with urothelial cancer.

The chain carries TRBV28 and TRBJ2-5; D perhaps matches TRBD2 (5 bases). V was trimmed by 6 bases and J by 4 bases, leaving 12 bases between them. The CDR3 loop spans 13 amino acids. Per germline, CDR1 MDHEN and CDR2 SYDVKM. The CDR3 DNA follows: TGTGCCAGCAGACCCGGGGATGGAGAGACCCAGTACTTC. Protein sequence: CASRPGDGETQYF.

The chain is built from TRBV5-5 and TRBJ2-3; TRBD1 matches 7 bases. This CDR3 comprises 14 residues. V dropped 2 bases and J dropped 1; count of bases not matched to a gene: 1. Germline lookup yields CDR1 SGHKS and CDR2 YYEKEE (reference sequence). The CDR3 bases are TGTGCCAGCAGCTTCGGACAGGGCACAGATACGCAGTATTTT. It translates to CASSFGQGTDTQYF.

This clone was seen just once. The chain recombines TRBV5-4 with TRBJ1-2, with 7 bases that match TRBD1. The CDR3 contains 13 residues. The junction had 4 bases not matched to a gene; V was cut back by 4 bases and J by 4 bases. Per germline, CDR1 SGHNT and CDR2 YYREEE (reference sequence). The CDR3 sequence is CASSLRQGYGYTF. The CDR3 DNA is TGTGCCAGCAGCCTCCGACAGGGCTATGGCTACACCTTC.

The chain combines TRBV6-5 with TRBJ2-7; weak D call: TRBD1 (6 bases). The V end was cut by 4 bases, the J end by 5 bases, with 9 bases between. The CDR3 runs 12 residues. Germline assignment: CDR1 MNHEY and CDR2 SVGAGI. CDR3 nucleotides: TGTGCCAGCAGTTCGCACAGGGACGAGCAGTACTTC. Translated: CASSSHRDEQYF.

The chain employs TRBV2 and TRBJ2-1; 13 bases are a match to TRBD2. The CDR3 totals 18 residues. Germline lookup yields CDR1 SNHLY and CDR2 FYNNEI. Unmatched junction bases numbered 7, after V lost 0 bases and J lost 5 bases. The CDR3 nucleotides are TGTGCCAGCAGTGAAGCGAGGCCCGGGACTAGCGGGAACAATGAGCAGTTCTTC. It encodes CASSEARPGTSGNNEQFF.

Only one count was recorded for this clone. The chain combines TRBV10-1 with TRBJ2-5; the match to TRBD2 covers 11 bases. The ends lost 0 bases at V and 5 bases at J; junction bases unmatched: 8. Germline CDR1 reads WNHNN; CDR2 reads SYGVQD (reference sequence). The CDR3 contains 17 residues. The DNA of the CDR3 is TGCGCCAGCAGTGAGTCCGTAATAGCGGGAGGGCAGGAGACCCAGTACTTC. As protein: CASSESVIAGGQETQYF.

The chain uses TRBV2 and TRBJ2-2; TRBD1 matches 7 bases. The V gene's germline CDR1 is SNHLY and CDR2 FYNNEI. This CDR3 has 14 residues. With 6 bases clipped from V and 0 bases from J, the junction kept 1 base outside the gene matches. The CDR3 is CASRDRSNTGELFF. CDR3 in DNA: TGTGCCAGCAGGGACAGGTCGAACACCGGGGAGCTGTTTTTT.

This clone was seen a few times. The chain couples TRBV9 to TRBJ2-3, with 8 nucleotides matching TRBD2. V shed 10 bases and J 7 bases; nucleotides not matched to a gene: 11. This CDR3 spans 13 amino acids. CDR1 and CDR2 (germline): SGDLS, YYNGEE. DNA of the CDR3: TGTGCCGGCCTTTGGGCGGGGGGTTATACGCAGTATTTT. It translates to CAGLWAGGYTQYF.

The chain is built from TRBV15 and TRBJ1-2; no firm D call. The CDR3 is made up of 13 amino acids. Trimming left V 0 bases short and J 4 bases short, with 6 bases between. From germline, CDR1 is LNHNV and CDR2 YYDKDF (reference sequence). The CDR3 reads CATSRDGLYGYTF. CDR3 bases: TGTGCCACCAGCAGAGATGGCCTCTATGGCTACACCTTC. Complete variable domain (other parts from reference TRBV15 and TRBJ1-2): DAMVIQNPRYQVTQFGKPVTLSCSQTLNHNVMYWYQQKSSQAPKLLFHYYDKDFNNEADTPDNFQSRRPNTSFCFLDIRSPGLGDTAMYLCATSRDGLYGYTFGSGTRLTVV.

V usage is TRBV4-3 and J usage is TRBJ2-2, with 8 bases fitting TRBD2. Germline CDR1 LGHNA, CDR2 YSLEER. The CDR3 extends over 17 amino acids. Trimming cost V 0 bases and J 0 bases; bases outside gene matches: 3. Here the CDR3 DNA reads TGCGCCAGCAGCCAAGAGGCGGGGGGCCCGAACACCGGGGAGCTGTTTTTT. As protein: CASSQEAGGPNTGELFF.

The rearrangement uses TRBV28 and TRBJ2-5, with 8 bases aligning to TRBD2. CDR3 length: 14 amino acids. V dropped 7 bases and J dropped 4; count of bases not matched to a gene: 8. Germline values: CDR1 MDHEN, CDR2 SYDVKM. The CDR3 protein is CASTTGGVVETQYF. The DNA for the CDR3 is TGTGCCAGCACTACCGGGGGGGTGGTAGAGACCCAGTACTTC.

The chain joins TRBV28 to TRBJ1-2; 8 bases fit TRBD1. This CDR3 comprises 13 residues. J lost 3 bases, V lost 3 bases, and 0 bases had no gene match. Germline loops: CDR1 MDHEN, CDR2 SYDVKM. CDR3 DNA: TGTGCCAGCAGTTTGGACAGGGACTATGGCTACACCTTC. This gives the protein CASSLDRDYGYTF.

This chain links TRBV28 with TRBJ2-3; D call uncertain. V was clipped by 5 bases and J by 0 bases, with 12 bases between them. The germline CDR1 and CDR2 sequences are MDHEN and SYDVKM. CDR3 length: 15 amino acids. The CDR3 spells CASSIQSSSTDTQYF. CDR3 coding DNA: TGTGCCAGCAGTATACAGAGTTCTAGCACAGATACGCAGTATTTT.

The chain carries TRBV5-6 and TRBJ1-5; D gene ambiguous. The V gene's germline CDR1 is SGHDT and CDR2 YYEEEE. This CDR3 region has 13 residues. With 0 bases removed from V and 11 bases from J, the gap between germline ends came to 12 bases. CDR3: CASSLGYESSQHF. The DNA of the CDR3 is TGTGCCAGCAGCTTGGGGTACGAGTCGTCCCAGCATTTT.

V gene TRBV9 combines with J gene TRBJ1-2; D possibly corresponds to TRBD1 (5 bases). Germline assignment: CDR1 SGDLS and CDR2 YYNGEE. This CDR3 is built from 14 residues. Trimming took off 4 bases at V and 4 bases at J, with 14 bases between the two ends. The CDR3 DNA follows: TGTGCCAGCAGCAGGGGCGGGGGAGGCTATGGCTACACCTTC. Encoded protein: CASSRGGGGYGYTF.

The V gene is TRBV5-1, the J gene TRBJ2-1, with D possibly matching TRBD2 (5 bases). V shed 5 bases and J shed 11 bases, with 14 bases lying between them. CDR1 SGHRS and CDR2 YFSETQ come from the germline V gene. There are 12 residues in the CDR3. This CDR3 is CASRQTSQQQFF. The CDR3 DNA reads as TGCGCCAGCAGGCAAACTAGTCAGCAGCAGTTCTTC.

V gene TRBV5-4 combines with J gene TRBJ2-6; 7 positions match TRBD2. The J segment lost 1 base and the V segment lost 3 bases, leaving 1 base of the junction unmatched. This CDR3 is built from 15 residues. Germline loops: CDR1 SGHNT, CDR2 YYREEE (reference sequence). The CDR3 loop is CASSYGRSGANVLTF. The CDR3 nucleotides read TGTGCCAGCAGCTACGGGAGGTCTGGGGCCAACGTCCTGACTTTC. Full variable domain (outside the CDR3, taken from reference TRBV5-4 and TRBJ2-6): ETGVTQSPTHLIKTRGQQVTLRCSSQSGHNTVSWYQQALGQGPQFIFQYYREEENGRGNFPPRFSGLQFPNYSSELNVNALELDDSALYLCASSYGRSGANVLTFGAGSRLTVL.

The chain has TRBV18 and TRBJ2-7, with a possible D match to TRBD1 (5 bases). V lost 0 bases and J 2 bases, leaving 8 bases between the germline ends. The CDR3 length is 14 residues. The germline V gene encodes CDR1 KGHSH and CDR2 LQKENI. CDR3 coding DNA: TGTGCCAGCTCACCACCGACGACAGCCTACGAGCAGTACTTC. Translation: CASSPPTTAYEQYF. The full variable domain, in which reference TRBV18 and TRBJ2-7 provide the parts outside the CDR3, is NAGVMQNPRHLVRRRGQEARLRCSPMKGHSHVYWYRQLPEEGLKFMVYLQKENIIDESGMPKERFSAEFPKEGPSILRIQQVVRGDSAAYFCASSPPTTAYEQYFGPGTRLTVT.

The chain is built from TRBV7-6 and TRBJ2-2; D perhaps matches TRBD1 (6 bases). CDR3 length: 15 residues. V shed 4 bases and J shed 6 bases, with 15 bases lying between them. Germline CDR1 SGHVS, CDR2 FNYEAQ. The CDR3: CASSSYRETAGELFF. The CDR3 DNA is TGTGCCAGCAGCTCATACAGGGAAACAGCCGGGGAGCTGTTTTTT.

The V and J genes are TRBV28 and TRBJ2-5, with 11 bases matching TRBD2. V lost 2 bases and J lost 2; bases outside the gene matches: 4. CDR3 size: 16 residues. The germline CDR1 and CDR2 sequences are MDHEN and SYDVKM. The CDR3 DNA is TGTGCCAGCAGTTTACGGCTAGCGGGAGGACAAGAGACCCAGTACTTC. Protein sequence: CASSLRLAGGQETQYF.

The rearrangement joins TRBV10-3 to TRBJ1-1, with 7 bases fitting TRBD1. Trimming cost V 11 bases and J 0 bases; bases outside gene matches: 6. The CDR3 runs to 13 residues. Germline V lookup: CDR1 ENHRY, CDR2 SYGVKD. CDR3 loop: CAGTENMNTEAFF. The CDR3 nucleotides are TGTGCCGGGACAGAAAACATGAACACTGAAGCTTTCTTT.

The chain is built from TRBV10-3 and TRBJ2-2; TRBD1 is a possible D gene (6 bases). Germline-derived CDR1 and CDR2 are ENHRY and SYGVKD. The CDR3 runs to 13 residues. The ends were cut back, 11 bases at V and 7 bases at J, with 17 bases in the middle. The CDR3 region has the DNA TGTGCCCATTCACAGGGTCCGGGCGGGGAGCTGTTTTTT. As protein: CAHSQGPGGELFF.

The V gene is TRBV19, the J gene TRBJ2-5, with D possibly TRBD2 on 6 matching bases. This CDR3 is built from 15 residues. Trimming left V 5 bases short and J 2 bases short, with 15 bases between. Germline CDR1 reads LNHDA; CDR2 reads SQIVND (reference sequence). CDR3 amino acids: CASSQTGGWQETQYF. The CDR3 DNA follows: TGTGCCAGTAGTCAGACCGGGGGTTGGCAAGAGACCCAGTACTTC.

In DNA form, the CDR3 reads TGTGCCAGCAGCCCCGGACAGGCGAATCCCTACGAGCAGTACTTC. This encodes CASSPGQANPYEQYF. The chain couples TRBV4-2 to TRBJ2-7; 7 bases match TRBD1. From germline, CDR1 is LGHNA and CDR2 YNFKEQ. V dropped 4 bases and J dropped 2; count of bases not matched to a gene: 8. The CDR3 loop spans 15 amino acids.

This rearrangement joins TRBV9 to TRBJ2-7; TRBD2 might be the D (6 bases). V lost 2 bases and J 5 bases, leaving 14 bases between the germline ends. CDR3 length: 14 amino acids. The germline V gene has CDR1 SGDLS and CDR2 YYNGEE. DNA of the CDR3: TGTGCCAGCAGCGTTGGAGGACTAATTGACGAGCAGTACTTC. It codes for CASSVGGLIDEQYF.

The chain uses TRBV28 and TRBJ1-4; possibly TRBD1 for D (6 bases). The CDR3 spans 15 residues. Germline V gene lookup returns CDR1 MDHEN and CDR2 SYDVKM. Trimming removed 6 bases at V and 6 bases at J, with 17 bases between. The CDR3 sequence: CASRLQGPGDEKLFF. The CDR3 DNA reads as TGTGCCAGCAGATTACAGGGACCGGGGGATGAAAAACTGTTTTTT.

The rearrangement uses TRBV5-6 and TRBJ2-7; 9 bases map to TRBD1. Germline V gene lookup returns CDR1 SGHDT and CDR2 YYEEEE. V lost 5 bases to trimming and J lost 7 bases; unmatched junction nucleotides: 4. This CDR3 spans 12 amino acids. The CDR3 is CASSFGTGEQYF. CDR3 DNA sequence: TGTGCCAGCAGTTTTGGGACAGGGGAGCAGTACTTC.

The V and J genes are TRBV19 and TRBJ2-2; 7 bases line up with TRBD2. The CDR3 sequence is 12 residues long. The germline V gene encodes CDR1 LNHDA and CDR2 SQIVND (reference sequence). CDR3 protein: CVSSGDTGELFF. CDR3 nucleotide sequence: TGTGTCTCCAGCGGGGACACCGGGGAGCTGTTTTTT.

This rearrangement joins TRBV5-1 to TRBJ2-7, with D possibly being TRBD2 (5 bases). The V gene's germline CDR1 is SGHRS and CDR2 YFSETQ. The CDR3 length is 15 residues. V was shortened by 3 bases and J by 2 bases, with 15 bases between the two germline ends. The CDR3 sequence: CASSSRLAEAYEQYF. In nucleotides, the CDR3 is TGCGCCAGCAGCTCGCGCCTGGCGGAGGCCTACGAGCAGTACTTC.